The rows below give T cell receptor beta chains drawn from one sample of a study of blood T cell repertoires in COVID-19. Repertoires were generated with immunoSEQ multiplex PCR, while TCRdb's copy carries only in-frame clones and drops some. The sample yields 100,000 to 120,000 clones, approximately 79% seen once. The sample was peripheral blood. The source of these receptors is a woman of 80 years or more with active or convalescent COVID-19. CDR3s include the opening cysteine and the closing phenylalanine or tryptophan. The D gene is left open where the match is weak. Clone sizes are given selectively: once, few, many, or a class where the clone is expanded.

TRBJ2-2 17 - TRBV4-2 - CASSQEWGRSGMGELFF TGTGCCAGCAGCCAAGAGTGGGGCCGCTCTGGGATGGGGGAGCTGTTTTTT
TRBJ2-2 12 TRBD1 TRBV9 - CASRQGTGELFF TGTGCCAGCAGACAGGGGACCGGGGAGCTGTTTTTT
TRBJ2-1 17 TRBD2 TRBV18 - CASSPQTSGRAHNEQFF TGTGCCAGCTCACCACAGACTAGCGGGAGGGCCCACAATGAGCAGTTCTTC
TRBJ2-1 14 TRBD2 TRBV10-3 - CAAGAGVVNNEQFF TGTGCCGCAGGAGCGGGAGTTGTCAACAATGAGCAGTTCTTC
TRBJ1-1 13 - TRBV7-8 - CASSLAAEKGAFF TGTGCCAGCAGCTTAGCGGCGGAGAAGGGGGCTTTCTTT
TRBJ1-1 12 - TRBV7-9 - CASSLTRGVAFF TGTGCCAGCAGCCTTACGCGGGGGGTTGCTTTCTTT
TRBJ2-5 14 - TRBV5-1 - CASSLAGFQETQYF TGCGCCAGCAGCTTGGCAGGGTTCCAAGAGACCCAGTACTTC
TRBJ2-1 15 TRBD2 TRBV10-2 - CASSDWREGYNEQFF TGCGCCAGCAGTGATTGGCGGGAGGGATACAATGAGCAGTTCTTC
TRBJ2-7 14 TRBD1 TRBV25-1 once CASSDGQATYEQYF TGTGCCAGCAGTGATGGACAGGCAACCTACGAGCAGTACTTC
TRBJ2-4 19 - TRBV21-1 - CASSLRLAGVLLAKNIQYF TGTGCCAGCAGCCTCCGACTAGCGGGAGTATTACTAGCCAAAAACATTCAGTACTTC
TRBJ1-6 15 TRBD1 TRBV27 once CASKISGDRGSPLHF TGTGCCAGCAAAATCTCTGGGGACAGGGGTTCACCCCTCCACTTT
TRBJ2-1 17 TRBD2 TRBV7-2 - CASSAYWTSGSHNEQFF TGTGCCAGCAGCGCTTATTGGACTAGCGGGAGTCACAATGAGCAGTTCTTC
TRBJ2-7 14 TRBD1 TRBV5-1 - CASRRDRGFGEQYF TGCGCCAGCAGGCGGGACAGGGGGTTCGGCGAGCAGTACTTC
TRBJ2-3 18 - TRBV21-1 - CASSKEARYVGGVDTQYF TGTGCCAGCAGCAAAGAGGCTCGGTACGTGGGAGGTGTGGATACGCAGTATTTT
TRBJ1-2 18 TRBD1 TRBV30 - CAWSGPGTGGTANYGYTF TGTGCCTGGAGTGGACCCGGGACAGGGGGAACCGCTAACTATGGCTACACCTTC
TRBJ2-7 13 - TRBV6-5 - CASSYDPSYEQYF TGTGCCAGCAGTTACGACCCTAGTTACGAGCAGTACTTC
TRBJ2-7 16 - TRBV5-1 - CASSTGPGTYSYEQYF TGCGCCAGCAGCACTGGGCCTGGGACATATTCCTACGAGCAGTACTTC
TRBJ2-2 15 - TRBV7-3 - CASSSGNPGGGELFF TGTGCCAGCAGCTCCGGGAACCCCGGTGGCGGGGAGCTGTTTTTT
TRBJ2-5 13 - TRBV5-1 - CASSSGVWETQYF TGCGCCAGCAGCTCAGGGGTTTGGGAGACCCAGTACTTC
TRBJ2-7 13 - TRBV5-1 - CASSLGWRAEQYF TGCGCCAGCAGCTTGGGTTGGCGGGCCGAGCAGTACTTC
TRBJ2-1 11 - TRBV19 - CASKDAGEQFF TGTGCCAGTAAGGACGCGGGTGAGCAGTTCTTC
TRBJ2-1 16 TRBD1 TRBV19 - CASSNNRGSRFDEQFF TGTGCCAGTAGTAACAACAGGGGGTCTAGGTTTGATGAGCAGTTCTTC
TRBJ1-2 15 - TRBV6-5 - CASSYSSGTNYGYTF TGTGCCAGCAGTTACTCATCCGGGACTAACTATGGCTACACCTTC
TRBJ1-3 19 - TRBV4-1 many CASSQGLSGFTRSGNTIYF TGCGCCAGCAGCCAGGGGTTGAGCGGTTTCACCCGCTCTGGAAACACCATATATTTT
TRBJ2-1 16 TRBD2 TRBV6-1 - CASSATSGSSYNEQFF TGTGCCAGCAGTGCCACTAGCGGGAGCTCCTACAATGAGCAGTTCTTC
TRBJ2-3 14 TRBD2 TRBV5-4 - CASRETSSEDTQYF TGTGCCAGCAGGGAGACTAGCTCTGAAGATACGCAGTATTTT
TRBJ1-1 17 - TRBV20-1 - CSASRSSRGLGDTEAFF TGCAGTGCTAGTAGATCGTCTCGGGGGTTGGGTGACACTGAAGCTTTCTTT
TRBJ2-4 14 - TRBV2 - CASSSDSPKNIQYF TGTGCCAGCAGTTCCGACTCACCCAAAAACATTCAGTACTTC
TRBJ2-3 17 - TRBV9 - CASSPRRGGGGADTQYF TGTGCCAGCAGCCCGAGAAGAGGGGGAGGGGGGGCAGATACGCAGTATTTT
TRBJ2-4 13 TRBD1 TRBV29-1 - CSVIRDREDIQYF TGCAGCGTAATCCGGGACAGGGAGGACATTCAGTACTTC
TRBJ2-6 14 - TRBV28 - CASSPGGRANVLTF TGTGCCAGCAGTCCAGGGGGGAGGGCCAACGTCCTGACTTTC
TRBJ1-5 13 - TRBV29-1 - CSVETDQGQPQHF TGCAGCGTGGAGACAGATCAGGGACAGCCCCAGCATTTT
TRBJ2-3 15 TRBD2 TRBV28 - CASSLWREGSDTQYF TGTGCCAGCAGCCTTTGGCGGGAGGGGTCAGATACGCAGTATTTT
TRBJ2-1 14 - TRBV10-2 once CASTDRWLINEQFF TGCGCCAGCACCGACAGATGGCTGATCAATGAGCAGTTCTTC
TRBJ1-1 15 - TRBV2 - CASSDESLVVAEAFF TGTGCCAGCAGTGATGAGTCTCTGGTGGTCGCTGAAGCTTTCTTT
TRBJ1-4 15 - TRBV7-6 - CASSARSGENEKLFF TGTGCCAGCAGCGCTCGGAGTGGAGAGAATGAAAAACTGTTTTTT
TRBJ2-1 14 - TRBV28 - CASTAEGSYNEQFF TGTGCCAGCACCGCGGAGGGCTCCTACAATGAGCAGTTCTTC
TRBJ2-1 14 TRBD2 TRBV6-1 - CASSEGWREYEQFF TGTGCCAGCAGTGAGGGTTGGCGGGAGTACGAGCAGTTCTTC
TRBJ2-3 14 TRBD2 TRBV29-1 - CSARLAGRTDTQYF TGCAGCGCCAGACTAGCGGGACGCACAGATACGCAGTATTTT
TRBJ2-3 15 - TRBV18 - CASSPAGGPADTQYF TGTGCCAGCTCACCAGCCGGAGGGCCGGCAGATACGCAGTATTTT